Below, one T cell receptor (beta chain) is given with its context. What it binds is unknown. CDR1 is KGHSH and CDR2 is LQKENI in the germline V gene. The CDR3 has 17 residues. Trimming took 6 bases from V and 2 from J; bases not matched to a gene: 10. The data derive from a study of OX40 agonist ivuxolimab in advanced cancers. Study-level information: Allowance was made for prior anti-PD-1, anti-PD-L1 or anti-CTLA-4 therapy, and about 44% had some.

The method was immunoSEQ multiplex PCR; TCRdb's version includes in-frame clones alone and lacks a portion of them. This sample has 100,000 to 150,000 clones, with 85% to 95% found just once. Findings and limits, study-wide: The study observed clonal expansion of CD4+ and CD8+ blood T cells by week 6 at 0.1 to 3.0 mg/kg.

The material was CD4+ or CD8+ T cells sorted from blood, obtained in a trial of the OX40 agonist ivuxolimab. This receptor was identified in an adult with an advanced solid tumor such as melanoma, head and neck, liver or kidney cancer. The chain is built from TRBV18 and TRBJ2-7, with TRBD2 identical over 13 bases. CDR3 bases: TGTGCCAGCTCCCCGACTCCGACTAGCGGGAGGACCTACGAGCAGTACTTC. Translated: CASSPTPTSGRTYEQYF.